Below, one TCR beta chain is given with its context. This entry is derived from a study of blood T cell repertoires in COVID-19. TCRdb keeps only in-frame clones here, not all; method: immunoSEQ multiplex PCR. Of 250,000 to 350,000 clones listed, 75% to 90% were seen once; the top ten hold about 0.94%. Germline CDR1 and CDR2: LGHDT and YNNKEL (reference sequence). The length of the CDR3 is 17 residues. V lost 4 bases, J lost 0 bases, and 8 bases stayed unmatched. The chain couples TRBV3-1 (or the pseudogene TRBV3-2) to TRBJ1-4; 7 bases map to TRBD1. This receptor was obtained from a woman aged 40-49 years who had recovered from COVID-19. Material: peripheral blood. The CDR3 coding sequence is TGTGCCAGCAGCCCGGGAGGGGGCCGTGCAACTAATGAAAAACTGTTTTTT. Protein: CASSPGGGRATNEKLFF.